These T cell receptor beta chains were read from a single sample in a study of cytomegalovirus exposure and HLA in healthy donors. TCRdb's copy holds only in-frame clones and misses some; the assay was immunoSEQ multiplex PCR. The data contain under 150,000 clones, 60% to 85% of them singletons. The specimen was PBMCs. These receptors originate from a man aged 30 to 39 in good health and CMV-seronegative. Both conserved end residues are part of each CDR3. Each record gives: J gene, V gene, CDR3 protein.

TRBJ2-5 TRBV28 CASSLSGVETQYF
TRBJ1-2 TRBV5-4 CASRFAGMALNYGYTF
TRBJ2-5 TRBV6-1 CASSEAAGGPETQYF
TRBJ2-7 TRBV10-3 CAISESAGRSYEQYF
TRBJ1-3 TRBV6-1 CASNQGGTGGNTIYF
TRBJ1-1 TRBV14 CASRRHRGDTEAFF
TRBJ2-7 TRBV7-2 CASRNRAGGPEQYF
TRBJ2-7 TRBV21-1 CASSRNGQDHYEQYF
TRBJ2-3 TRBV6-4 CASSSSGSTDTQYF
TRBJ2-2 TRBV14 CASSQQGRTNTGELFF
TRBJ2-7 TRBV10-3 CAIRGRLADAYEQYF
TRBJ1-1 TRBV7-2 CASSSNVGGTLMNTEAFF
TRBJ2-1 TRBV6-5 CATQETGSYNEQFF
TRBJ1-1 TRBV7-9 CASSLAHGAGSEAFF
TRBJ1-5 TRBV25-1 CASSEDRVSQPQHF
TRBJ2-2 TRBV7-9 CASSFRLAGGANTGELFF
TRBJ1-1 TRBV7-6 CASSRRQAEAFF
TRBJ1-2 TRBV28 CASSSQGEPNYGYTF
TRBJ2-3 TRBV5-1 CASSSKSRDSTDTQYF
TRBJ1-5 TRBV28 CASSPQSGAGSNQPQHF
TRBJ2-2 TRBV11-1 CASKIGAGELFF
TRBJ2-7 TRBV30 CAWSVPSGAPTYEQYF
TRBJ2-7 TRBV19 CASSAQTGRGEQYF
TRBJ1-1 TRBV18 CASSPMTGPEAFF
TRBJ2-3 TRBV10-2 CASQQGGAGTDTQYF
TRBJ1-1 TRBV19 CASLNLGQLNTEAFF
TRBJ2-3 TRBV28 CATTSIVLAGGLTDTQYF
TRBJ2-2 TRBV28 CASSQDRPLNTGELFF
TRBJ1-1 TRBV28 CASSAYRRNTEAFF
TRBJ2-7 TRBV4-2 CASSQEISSGFPSYEQYF
TRBJ1-6 TRBV30 CAWLHGGTESSPLHF
TRBJ1-2 TRBV5-6 CASSPPTEYGYTF
TRBJ2-1 TRBV28 CASSLLGTGGYNEQFF
TRBJ1-1 TRBV7-8 CASSLGSGGTEAFF
TRBJ2-7 TRBV30 CAWSGQGRQYF
TRBJ1-1 TRBV7-3 CASGPGTGVMNTEAFF
NA TRBV29-1 CSVGYLSYEQYF
TRBJ1-1 TRBV19 CASSITGVRNTEAFF
TRBJ1-3 TRBV7-2 CASSVQGGSGNTIYF
TRBJ2-7 TRBV6-6 CASSPSGTGYEQYF
TRBJ1-2 TRBV7-2 CASSFGQGNYGYTF
TRBJ2-1 TRBV6-5 CASMGGGHPLHEQFF
TRBJ1-2 TRBV6-5 CASSYTGYYGYTF
TRBJ2-3 TRBV13 CASRRTGEDTQYF
TRBJ2-1 TRBV4-1 CASSPAPGYNEQFF
TRBJ1-3 TRBV28 CASSPRGGSSGNTIYF
TRBJ2-5 TRBV6-5 CASRPDNGRETQYF
TRBJ1-1 TRBV7-9 CASSGQQNTEAFF
TRBJ1-6 TRBV14 CASSPGSYNSPLHF
TRBJ2-5 TRBV19 CASSIAGETQYF
TRBJ2-7 TRBV13 CASSLKRDRVHEQYF
TRBJ1-5 TRBV7-2 CASSHDRTGQPQHF
TRBJ2-7 TRBV7-2 CASSFSEQYEQYF
TRBJ2-7 TRBV27 CASSRDSGLLYEQYF